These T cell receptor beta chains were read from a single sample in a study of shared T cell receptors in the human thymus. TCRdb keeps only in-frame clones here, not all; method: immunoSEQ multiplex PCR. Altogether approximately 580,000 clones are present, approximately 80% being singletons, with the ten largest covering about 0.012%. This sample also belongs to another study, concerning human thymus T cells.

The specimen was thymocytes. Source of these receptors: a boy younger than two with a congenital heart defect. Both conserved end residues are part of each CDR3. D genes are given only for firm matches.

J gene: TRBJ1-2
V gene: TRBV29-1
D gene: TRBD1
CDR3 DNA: TGCAGCGTTGATGGTCAGGGGGTCTATGGCTACACCTTC
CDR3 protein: CSVDGQGVYGYTF

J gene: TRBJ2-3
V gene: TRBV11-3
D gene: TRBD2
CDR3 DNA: TGTGCCAGCAGCTTAGGACTAGCGGGAGTAACAGATACGCAGTATTTT
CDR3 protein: CASSLGLAGVTDTQYF

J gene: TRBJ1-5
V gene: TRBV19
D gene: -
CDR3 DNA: TGTGCCAGTACTAACAGCAATCAGCCCCAGCATTTT
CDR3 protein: CASTNSNQPQHF

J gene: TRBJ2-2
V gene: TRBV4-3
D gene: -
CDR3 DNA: TGCGCCAGCAGCCAAGTTAGTAGCGGGAACACCGGGGAGCTGTTTTTT
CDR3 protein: CASSQVSSGNTGELFF

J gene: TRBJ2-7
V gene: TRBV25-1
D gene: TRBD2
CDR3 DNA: TGTGCCAGCAGTGATCGGACTAGCAAGAATAGGAGCTCCTACGAGCAGTACTTC
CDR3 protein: CASSDRTSKNRSSYEQYF

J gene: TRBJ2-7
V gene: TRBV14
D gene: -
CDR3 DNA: TGTGCCAGCAGCCAAGATCAGGAAGGGGGGGACTACGAGCAGTACTTC
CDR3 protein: CASSQDQEGGDYEQYF

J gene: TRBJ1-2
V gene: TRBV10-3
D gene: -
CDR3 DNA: TGTGCCATCAGTGACCCATGGGGGGATTCCAACATCGAACCTTATGGCTACACCTTC
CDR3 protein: CAISDPWGDSNIEPYGYTF

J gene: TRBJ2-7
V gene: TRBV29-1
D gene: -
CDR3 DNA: TGCAGCGTTGACGTCGTGGGGGGCGAGCAGTACTTC
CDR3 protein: CSVDVVGGEQYF

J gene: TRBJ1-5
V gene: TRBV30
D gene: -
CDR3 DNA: TGTGCCTGGAGTCACAGGGACAATCAGCCCCAGCATTTT
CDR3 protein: CAWSHRDNQPQHF

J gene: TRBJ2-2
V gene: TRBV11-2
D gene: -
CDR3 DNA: TGTGCCAGCAGCGCGACCCCCCTTGCGGGTAGGAACACCGGGGAGCTGTTTTTT
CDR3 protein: CASSATPLAGRNTGELFF

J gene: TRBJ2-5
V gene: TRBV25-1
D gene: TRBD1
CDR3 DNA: TGTGCCAGCAGTTCCCCCCCTCACAGGGGGGAAGAGACCCAGTACTTC
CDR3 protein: CASSSPPHRGEETQYF